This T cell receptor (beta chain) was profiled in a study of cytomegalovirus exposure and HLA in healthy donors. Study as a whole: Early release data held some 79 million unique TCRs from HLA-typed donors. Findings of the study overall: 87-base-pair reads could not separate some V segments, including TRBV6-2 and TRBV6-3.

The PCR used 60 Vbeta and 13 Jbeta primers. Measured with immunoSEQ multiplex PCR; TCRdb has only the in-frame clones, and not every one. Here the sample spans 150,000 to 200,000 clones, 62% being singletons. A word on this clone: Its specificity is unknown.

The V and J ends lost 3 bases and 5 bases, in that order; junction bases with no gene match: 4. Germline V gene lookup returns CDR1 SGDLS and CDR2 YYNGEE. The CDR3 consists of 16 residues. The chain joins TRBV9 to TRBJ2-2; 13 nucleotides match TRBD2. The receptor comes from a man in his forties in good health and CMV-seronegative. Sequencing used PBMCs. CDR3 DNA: TGTGCCAGCAGCGGGGGACTAGCGGGGTGGACCGGGGAGCTGTTTTTT. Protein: CASSGGLAGWTGELFF.